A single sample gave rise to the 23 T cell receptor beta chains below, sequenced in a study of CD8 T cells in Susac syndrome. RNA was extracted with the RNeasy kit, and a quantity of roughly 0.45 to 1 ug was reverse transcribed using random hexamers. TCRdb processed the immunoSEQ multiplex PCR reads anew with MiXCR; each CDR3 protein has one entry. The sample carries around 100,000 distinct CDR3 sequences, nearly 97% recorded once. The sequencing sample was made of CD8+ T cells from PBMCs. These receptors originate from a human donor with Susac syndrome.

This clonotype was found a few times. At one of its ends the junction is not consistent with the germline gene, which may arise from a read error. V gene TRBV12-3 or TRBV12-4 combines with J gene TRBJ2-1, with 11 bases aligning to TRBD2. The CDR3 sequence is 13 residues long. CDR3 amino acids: CASSLAGGNEQFF. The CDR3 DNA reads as TGTGCCAGCAGTCTAGCGGGAGGTAATGAGCAGTTCTTC.

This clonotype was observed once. The CDR3 reads CASSPSGSGYEQYF. The CDR3 DNA sequence: TGTGCCAGCAGCCCGAGCGGGAGTGGTTACGAGCAGTACTTC. The chain recombines TRBV3-1 with TRBJ2-7, with TRBD2 matching over 8 bases. This CDR3 spans 14 amino acids. J was trimmed by 4 bases and V by 4 bases; bases with no gene match: 6. The germline V gene has CDR1 LGHDT and CDR2 YNNKEL (reference sequence).

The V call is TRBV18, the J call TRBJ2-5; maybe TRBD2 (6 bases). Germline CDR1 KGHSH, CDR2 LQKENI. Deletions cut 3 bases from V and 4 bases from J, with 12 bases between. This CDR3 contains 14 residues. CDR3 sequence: CASSPGGARETQYF. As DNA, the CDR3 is TGTGCCAGCTCACCCGGCGGGGCTCGAGAGACCCAGTACTTC.

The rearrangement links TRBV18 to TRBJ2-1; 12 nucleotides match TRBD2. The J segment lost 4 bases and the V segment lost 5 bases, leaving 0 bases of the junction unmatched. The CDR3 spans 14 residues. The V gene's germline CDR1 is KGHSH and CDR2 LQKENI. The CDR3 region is CASSTSGGYNEQFF. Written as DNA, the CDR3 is TGTGCCAGCTCAACTAGCGGGGGGTACAATGAGCAGTTCTTC.

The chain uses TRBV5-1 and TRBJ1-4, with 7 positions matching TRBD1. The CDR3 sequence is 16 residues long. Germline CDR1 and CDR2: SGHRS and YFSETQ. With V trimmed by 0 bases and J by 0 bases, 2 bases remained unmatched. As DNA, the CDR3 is TGCGCCAGCAGCTTGGATGGACAGGCAACTAATGAAAAACTGTTTTTT. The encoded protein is CASSLDGQATNEKLFF.

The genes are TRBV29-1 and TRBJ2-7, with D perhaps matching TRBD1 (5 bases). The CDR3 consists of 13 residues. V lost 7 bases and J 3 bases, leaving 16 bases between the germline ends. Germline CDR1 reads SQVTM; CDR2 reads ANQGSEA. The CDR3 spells CSARAQGVYEQYF. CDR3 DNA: TGCAGCGCTCGCGCCCAAGGGGTCTACGAGCAGTACTTC.

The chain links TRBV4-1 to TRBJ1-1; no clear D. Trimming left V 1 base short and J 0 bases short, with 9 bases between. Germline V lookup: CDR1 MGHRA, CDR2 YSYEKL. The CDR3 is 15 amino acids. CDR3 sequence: CASSQVAALNTEAFF. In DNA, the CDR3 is TGCGCCAGCAGCCAAGTAGCCGCCCTGAACACTGAAGCTTTCTTT.

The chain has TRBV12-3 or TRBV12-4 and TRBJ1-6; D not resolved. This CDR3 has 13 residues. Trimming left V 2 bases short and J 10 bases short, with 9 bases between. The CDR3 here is CASSLPLGSPLHF. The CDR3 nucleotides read TGTGCCAGCAGTTTACCCCTTGGGTCACCCCTCCACTTT.

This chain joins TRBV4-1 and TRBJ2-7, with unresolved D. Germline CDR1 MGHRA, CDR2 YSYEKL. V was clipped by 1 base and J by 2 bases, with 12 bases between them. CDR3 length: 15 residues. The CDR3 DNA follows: TGCGCCAGCAGCCAAGCCCTAGGTGGCCCCTACGAGCAGTACTTC. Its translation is CASSQALGGPYEQYF.

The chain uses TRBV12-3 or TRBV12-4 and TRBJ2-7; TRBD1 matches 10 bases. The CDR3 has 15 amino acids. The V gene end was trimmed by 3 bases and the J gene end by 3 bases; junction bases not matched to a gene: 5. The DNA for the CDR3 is TGTGCCAGCAGTTTCGGGGGACAGGGGTACTACGAGCAGTACTTC. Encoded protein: CASSFGGQGYYEQYF.

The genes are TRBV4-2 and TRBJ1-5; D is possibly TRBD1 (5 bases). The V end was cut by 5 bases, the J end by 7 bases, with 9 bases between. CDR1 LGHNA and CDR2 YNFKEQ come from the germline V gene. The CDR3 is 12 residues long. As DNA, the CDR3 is TGTGCCAGCAGCAGGGGAGAACAGCCCCAGCATTTT. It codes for CASSRGEQPQHF.

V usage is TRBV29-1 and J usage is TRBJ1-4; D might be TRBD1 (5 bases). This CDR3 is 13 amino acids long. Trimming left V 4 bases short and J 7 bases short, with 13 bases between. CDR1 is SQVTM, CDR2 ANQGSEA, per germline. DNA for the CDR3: TGCAGCGTTGGGCCCGGGGGTTCTGAAAAACTGTTTTTT. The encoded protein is CSVGPGGSEKLFF.

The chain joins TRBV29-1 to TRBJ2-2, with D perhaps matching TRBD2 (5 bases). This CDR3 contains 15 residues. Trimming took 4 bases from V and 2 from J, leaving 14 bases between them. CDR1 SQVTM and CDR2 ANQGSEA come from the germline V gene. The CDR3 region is CSVVAKGINTGELFF. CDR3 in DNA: TGCAGCGTTGTAGCGAAGGGCATCAACACCGGGGAGCTGTTTTTT.

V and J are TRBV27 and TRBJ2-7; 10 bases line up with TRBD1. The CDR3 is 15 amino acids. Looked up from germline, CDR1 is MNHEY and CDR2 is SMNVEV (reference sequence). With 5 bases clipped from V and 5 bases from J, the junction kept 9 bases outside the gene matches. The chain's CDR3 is CASSPRTGGVNEQYF. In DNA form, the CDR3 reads TGTGCCAGCAGTCCGCGGACAGGGGGGGTAAACGAGCAGTACTTC.

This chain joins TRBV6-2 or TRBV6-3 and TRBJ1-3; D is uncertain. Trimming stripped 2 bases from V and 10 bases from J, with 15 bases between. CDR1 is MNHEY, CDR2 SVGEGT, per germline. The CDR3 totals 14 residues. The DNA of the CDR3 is TGTGCCAGCAGTTACAACAGCAAGACCGTGACCATATATTTT. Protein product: CASSYNSKTVTIYF.

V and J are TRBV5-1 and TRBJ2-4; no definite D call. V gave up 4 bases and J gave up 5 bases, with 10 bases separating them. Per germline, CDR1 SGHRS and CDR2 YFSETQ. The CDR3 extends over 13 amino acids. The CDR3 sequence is CASSLPTENIQYF. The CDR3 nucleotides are TGCGCCAGCAGCCTCCCGACGGAAAACATTCAGTACTTC.

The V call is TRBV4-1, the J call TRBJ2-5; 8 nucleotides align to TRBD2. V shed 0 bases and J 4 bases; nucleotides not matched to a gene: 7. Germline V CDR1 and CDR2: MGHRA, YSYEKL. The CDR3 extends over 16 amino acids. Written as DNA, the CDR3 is TGCGCCAGCAGCCAAGATAAAACTAGCGGATCAGAGACCCAGTACTTC. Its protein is CASSQDKTSGSETQYF.

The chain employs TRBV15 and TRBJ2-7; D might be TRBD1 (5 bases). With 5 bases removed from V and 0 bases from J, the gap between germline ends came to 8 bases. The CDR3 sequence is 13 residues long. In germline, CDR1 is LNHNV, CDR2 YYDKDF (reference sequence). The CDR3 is CATSPGSSYEQYF. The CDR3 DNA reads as TGTGCCACCAGCCCAGGGTCCTCCTACGAGCAGTACTTC. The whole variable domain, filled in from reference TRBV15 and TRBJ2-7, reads DAMVIQNPRYQVTQFGKPVTLSCSQTLNHNVMYWYQQKSSQAPKLLFHYYDKDFNNEADTPDNFQSRRPNTSFCFLDIRSPGLGDTAMYLCATSPGSSYEQYFGPGTRLTVT.

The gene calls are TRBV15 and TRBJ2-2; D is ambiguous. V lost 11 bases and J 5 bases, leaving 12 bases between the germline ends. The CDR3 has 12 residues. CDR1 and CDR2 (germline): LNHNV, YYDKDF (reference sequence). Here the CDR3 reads CAVAGVTGELFF. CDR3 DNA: TGTGCCGTAGCTGGGGTGACCGGGGAGCTGTTTTTT.

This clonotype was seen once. This CDR3 reads CASSPAGEETQYF. In DNA, the CDR3 is TGTGCCAGCAGCCCGGCGGGAGAAGAGACCCAGTACTTC. This sequence joins TRBV11-2 and TRBJ2-5, with 7 nucleotides matching TRBD2. The CDR3 covers 13 residues. Germline V gives CDR1 SGHAT, CDR2 FQNNGV. J lost 3 bases, V lost 5 bases, and 3 bases had no gene match. The full variable domain, in which reference TRBV11-2 and TRBJ2-5 provide the parts outside the CDR3, is EAGVAQSPRYKIIEKRQSVAFWCNPISGHATLYWYQQILGQGPKLLIQFQNNGVVDDSQLPKDRFSAERLKGVDSTLKIQPAKLEDSAVYLCASSPAGEETQYFGPGTRLLVL.

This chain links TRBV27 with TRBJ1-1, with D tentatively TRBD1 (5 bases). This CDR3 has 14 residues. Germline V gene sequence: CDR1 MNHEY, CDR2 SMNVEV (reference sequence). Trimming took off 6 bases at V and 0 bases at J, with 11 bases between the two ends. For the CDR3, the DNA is TGTGCCAGCAGCAACGACAGAGTGAACACTGAAGCTTTCTTT. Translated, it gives CASSNDRVNTEAFF.

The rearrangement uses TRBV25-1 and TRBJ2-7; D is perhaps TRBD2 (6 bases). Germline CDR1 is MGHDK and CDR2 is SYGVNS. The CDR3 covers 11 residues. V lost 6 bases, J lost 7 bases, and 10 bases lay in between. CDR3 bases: TGTGCCAGCAGCGCGGCGGGGGAGCAGTACTTC. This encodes CASSAAGEQYF.

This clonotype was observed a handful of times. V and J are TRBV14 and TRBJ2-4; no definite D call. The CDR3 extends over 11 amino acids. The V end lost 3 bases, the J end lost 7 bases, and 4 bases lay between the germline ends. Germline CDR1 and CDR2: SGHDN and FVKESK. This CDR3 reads CASSQGNIQYF. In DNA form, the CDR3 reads TGTGCCAGCAGCCAGGGGAACATTCAGTACTTC.